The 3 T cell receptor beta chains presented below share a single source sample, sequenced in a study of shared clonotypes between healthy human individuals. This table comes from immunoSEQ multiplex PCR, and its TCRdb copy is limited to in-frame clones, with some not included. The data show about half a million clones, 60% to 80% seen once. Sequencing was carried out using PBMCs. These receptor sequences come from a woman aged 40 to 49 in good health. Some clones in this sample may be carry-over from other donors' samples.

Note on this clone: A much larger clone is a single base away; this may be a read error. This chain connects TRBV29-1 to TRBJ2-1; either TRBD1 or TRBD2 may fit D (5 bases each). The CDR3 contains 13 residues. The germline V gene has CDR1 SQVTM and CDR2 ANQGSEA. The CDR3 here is CIVAKWGHNEQFF. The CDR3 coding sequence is TGCATCGTCGCAAAATGGGGACACAATGAGCAGTTCTTC.

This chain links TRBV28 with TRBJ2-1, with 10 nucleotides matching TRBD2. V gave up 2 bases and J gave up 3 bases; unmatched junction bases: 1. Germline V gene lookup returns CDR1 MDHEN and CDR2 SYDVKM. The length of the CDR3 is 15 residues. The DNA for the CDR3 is TGTGCCAGCAGTTTAAGCGGGAGGGTCTACAATGAGCAGTTCTTC. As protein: CASSLSGRVYNEQFF.

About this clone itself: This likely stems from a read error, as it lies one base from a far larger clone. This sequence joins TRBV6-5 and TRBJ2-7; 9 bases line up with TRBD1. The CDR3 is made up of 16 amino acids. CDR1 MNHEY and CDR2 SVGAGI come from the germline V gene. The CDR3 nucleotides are TGTGCCAGCAATTACTCTCCCGGGACAGGGCTTGACGAGCAGTACTTC. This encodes CASNYSPGTGLDEQYF.